This TCR beta chain was captured in a study of blood T cell repertoires in COVID-19. On the study more broadly: Collection of acute and convalescent COVID-19 samples took place in the United States, Italy and Spain.

Participants classified as exposed had met a COVID-19 case within 2 weeks before study entry. V was shortened by 11 bases and J by 2 bases, with 17 bases between the two germline ends. This CDR3 contains 14 residues. The germline CDR1 and CDR2 sequences are SGHVS and FQNEAQ. Some clones are missing from TCRdb's copy, which holds only in-frame ones; the method was immunoSEQ multiplex PCR. The repertoire holds 150,000 to 200,000 clones, with over 80% as singletons. The receptor comes from an older man who had been exposed to COVID-19. The rearrangement links TRBV7-8 to TRBJ2-3; D perhaps matches TRBD1 (5 bases). The sequencing input was PBMCs or T cells enriched from blood (not recorded which). The CDR3 DNA follows: TGTGCCGGGGCCGGCTCTGTACTCACAGATACGCAGTATTTT. Protein product: CAGAGSVLTDTQYF.